This entry features one T cell receptor beta chain sequence. Assay: immunoSEQ multiplex PCR; the TCRdb copy retains only in-frame clones and omits some. The repertoire has 55,000 to 80,000 clones, roughly 94% of them found once; the top ten carry about 0.61%. The data belong to a study of T cell changes during pregnancy in multiple sclerosis. CDR3 length equals 16 residues. The V gene's germline CDR1 is SGHNT and CDR2 YYREEE (reference sequence). Trimming stripped 0 bases from V and 7 bases from J, with 14 bases between. The rearrangement uses TRBV5-4 and TRBJ1-6, with no clear D. The sample in question was peripheral blood, obtained in the third trimester of pregnancy. The clonotype was recovered from a female donor with multiple sclerosis, enrolled in a pregnancy study. CDR3 sequence: CASSLAPPGGNSPLHF. The CDR3 DNA reads as TGTGCCAGCAGCTTGGCACCCCCTGGAGGGAATTCACCCCTCCACTTT.